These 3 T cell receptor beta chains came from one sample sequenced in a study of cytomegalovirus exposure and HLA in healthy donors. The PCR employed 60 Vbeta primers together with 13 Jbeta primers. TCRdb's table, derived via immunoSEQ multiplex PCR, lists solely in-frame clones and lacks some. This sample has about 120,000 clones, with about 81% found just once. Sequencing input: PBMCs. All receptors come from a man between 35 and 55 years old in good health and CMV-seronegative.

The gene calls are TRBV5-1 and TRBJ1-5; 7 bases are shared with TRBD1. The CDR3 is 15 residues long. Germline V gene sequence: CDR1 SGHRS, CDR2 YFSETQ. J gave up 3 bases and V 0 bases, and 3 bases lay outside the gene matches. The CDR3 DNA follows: TGCGCCAGCAGCTTGGCCGGGACAGACAATCAGCCCCAGCATTTT. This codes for CASSLAGTDNQPQHF.

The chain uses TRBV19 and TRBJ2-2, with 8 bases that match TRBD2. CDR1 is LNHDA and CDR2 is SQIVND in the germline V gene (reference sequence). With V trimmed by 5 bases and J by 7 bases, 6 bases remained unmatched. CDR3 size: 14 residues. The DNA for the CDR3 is TGTGCCAGTAGTTTGACTAGCGTATTCGGGGAGCTGTTTTTT. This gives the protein CASSLTSVFGELFF.

CDR3 bases: TGTGCCAGCAGCTTCTTGGAGAGCTCCTACGAGCAGTACTTC. Protein: CASSFLESSYEQYF. The chain is built from TRBV5-6 and TRBJ2-7; D unresolved. The CDR3 runs 14 residues. Germline V lookup: CDR1 SGHDT, CDR2 YYEEEE. V was shortened by 2 bases and J by 0 bases, with 9 bases between the two germline ends. Based on the CDR3 plus reference TRBV5-6 and TRBJ2-7, the full variable domain is DAGVTQSPTHLIKTRGQQVTLRCSPKSGHDTVSWYQQALGQGPQFIFQYYEEEERQRGNFPDRFSGHQFPNYSSELNVNALLLGDSALYLCASSFLESSYEQYFGPGTRLTVT.